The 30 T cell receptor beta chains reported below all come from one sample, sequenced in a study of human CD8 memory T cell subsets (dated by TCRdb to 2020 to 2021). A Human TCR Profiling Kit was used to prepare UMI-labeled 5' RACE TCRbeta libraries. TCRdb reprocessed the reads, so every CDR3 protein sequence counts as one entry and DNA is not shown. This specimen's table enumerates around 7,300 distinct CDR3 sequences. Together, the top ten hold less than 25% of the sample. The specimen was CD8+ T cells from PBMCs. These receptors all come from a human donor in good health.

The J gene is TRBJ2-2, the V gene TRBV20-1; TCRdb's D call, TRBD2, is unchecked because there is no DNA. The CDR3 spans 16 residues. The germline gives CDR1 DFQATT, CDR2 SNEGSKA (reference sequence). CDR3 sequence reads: CSARERAREDTGELFF.

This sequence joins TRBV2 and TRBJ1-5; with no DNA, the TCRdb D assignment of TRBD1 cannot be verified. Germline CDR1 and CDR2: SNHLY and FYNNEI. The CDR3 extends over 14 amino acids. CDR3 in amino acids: CASSGGQGLLNQHF. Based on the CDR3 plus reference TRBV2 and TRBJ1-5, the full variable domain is EPEVTQTPSHQVTQMGQEVILRCVPISNHLYFYWYRQILGQKVEFLVSFYNNEISEKSEIFDDQFSVERPDGSNFTLKIRSTKLEDSAMYFCASSGGQGLLNQHFGDGTRLSIL.

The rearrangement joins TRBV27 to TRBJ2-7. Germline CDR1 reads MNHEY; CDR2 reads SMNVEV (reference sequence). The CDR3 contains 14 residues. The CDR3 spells CASSLAGDSYEQYF.

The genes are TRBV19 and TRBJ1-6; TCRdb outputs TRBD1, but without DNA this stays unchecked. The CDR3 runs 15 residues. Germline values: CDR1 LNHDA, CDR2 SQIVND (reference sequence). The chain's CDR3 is CASNRMGQHNSPLHF.

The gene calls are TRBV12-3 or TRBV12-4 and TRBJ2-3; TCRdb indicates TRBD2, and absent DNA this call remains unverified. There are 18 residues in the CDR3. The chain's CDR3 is CASSFPPRRGGVGDTQYF.

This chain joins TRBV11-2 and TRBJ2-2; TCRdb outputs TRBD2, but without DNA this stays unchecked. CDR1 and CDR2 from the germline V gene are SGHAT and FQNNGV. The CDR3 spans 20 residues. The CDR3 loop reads CASSSLSPRLAGGYTGELFF.

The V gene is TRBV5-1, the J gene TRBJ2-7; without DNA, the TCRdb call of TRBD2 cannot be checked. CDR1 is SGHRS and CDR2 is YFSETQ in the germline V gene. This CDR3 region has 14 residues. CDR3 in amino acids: CASSFGRDTYEQYF.

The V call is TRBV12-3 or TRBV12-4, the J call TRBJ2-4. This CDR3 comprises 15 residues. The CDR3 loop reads CASSLAGQAKNIQYF.

CDR3 in amino acids: CASSPGLAPDTQYF. The chain carries TRBV5-4 and TRBJ2-3; TCRdb picks TRBD1, but there is no DNA to check that call. This CDR3 has 14 amino acids. CDR1 SGHNT and CDR2 YYREEE come from the germline V gene (reference sequence).

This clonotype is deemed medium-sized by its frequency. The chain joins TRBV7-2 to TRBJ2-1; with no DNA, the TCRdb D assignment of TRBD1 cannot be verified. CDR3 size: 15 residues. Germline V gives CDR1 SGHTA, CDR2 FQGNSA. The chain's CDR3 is CASSSGQSQYNEQFF.

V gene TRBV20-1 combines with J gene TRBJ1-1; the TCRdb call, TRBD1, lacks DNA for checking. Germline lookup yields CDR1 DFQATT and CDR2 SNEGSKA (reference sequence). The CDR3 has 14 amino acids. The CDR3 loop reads CSARSDRVDTEAFF.

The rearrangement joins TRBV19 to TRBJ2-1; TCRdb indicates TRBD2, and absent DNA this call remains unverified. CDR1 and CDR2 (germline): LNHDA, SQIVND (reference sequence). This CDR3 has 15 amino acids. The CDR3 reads CASSIGGLGYNEQFF. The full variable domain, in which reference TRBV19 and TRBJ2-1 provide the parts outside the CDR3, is DGGITQSPKYLFRKEGQNVTLSCEQNLNHDAMYWYRQDPGQGLRLIYYSQIVNDFQKGDIAEGYSVSREKKESFPLTVTSAQKNPTAFYLCASSIGGLGYNEQFFGPGTRLTVL.

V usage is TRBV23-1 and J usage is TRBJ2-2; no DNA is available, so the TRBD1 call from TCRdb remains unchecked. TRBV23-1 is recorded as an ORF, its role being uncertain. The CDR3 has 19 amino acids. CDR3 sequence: CASSQNPRVKLGGTGELFF.

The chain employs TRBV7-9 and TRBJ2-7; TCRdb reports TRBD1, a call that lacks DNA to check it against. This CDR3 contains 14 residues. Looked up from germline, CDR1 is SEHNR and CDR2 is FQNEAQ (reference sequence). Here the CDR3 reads CASSSQDRSHEQYF.

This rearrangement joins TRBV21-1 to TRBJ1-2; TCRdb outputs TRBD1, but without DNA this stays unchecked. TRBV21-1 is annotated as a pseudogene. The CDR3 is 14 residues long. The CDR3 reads CASSSRQGNYGYTF.

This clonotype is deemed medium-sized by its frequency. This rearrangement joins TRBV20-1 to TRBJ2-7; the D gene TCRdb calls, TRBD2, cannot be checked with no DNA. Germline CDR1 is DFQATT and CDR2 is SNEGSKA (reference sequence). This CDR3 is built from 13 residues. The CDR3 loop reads CSARDLAGYEQYF.

The CDR3 here is CASSSTMGDEQYF. The V and J genes are TRBV7-9 and TRBJ2-7; TCRdb's D call, TRBD1, is unchecked because there is no DNA. Germline loops: CDR1 SEHNR, CDR2 FQNEAQ (reference sequence). The CDR3 spans 13 residues.

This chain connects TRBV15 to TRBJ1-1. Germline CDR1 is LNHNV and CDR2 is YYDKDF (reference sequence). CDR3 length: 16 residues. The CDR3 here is CATSPAQRDMNTEAFF.

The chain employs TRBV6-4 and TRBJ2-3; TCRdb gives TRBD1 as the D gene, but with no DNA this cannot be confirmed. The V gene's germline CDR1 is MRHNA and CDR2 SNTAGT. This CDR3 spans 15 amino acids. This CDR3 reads CASSLGQGDTDTQYF.

Here the CDR3 reads CATSNSDSSYNEQFF. The chain is built from TRBV19 and TRBJ2-1. CDR3 size: 15 residues. CDR1 and CDR2 (germline): LNHDA, SQIVND (reference sequence). Full variable domain (remainder filled in from reference TRBV19 and TRBJ2-1): DGGITQSPKYLFRKEGQNVTLSCEQNLNHDAMYWYRQDPGQGLRLIYYSQIVNDFQKGDIAEGYSVSREKKESFPLTVTSAQKNPTAFYLCATSNSDSSYNEQFFGPGTRLTVL.

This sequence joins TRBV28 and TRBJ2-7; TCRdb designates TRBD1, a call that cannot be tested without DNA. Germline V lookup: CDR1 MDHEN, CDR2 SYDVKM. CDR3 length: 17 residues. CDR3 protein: CASSFGLTGTGGYEQYF.

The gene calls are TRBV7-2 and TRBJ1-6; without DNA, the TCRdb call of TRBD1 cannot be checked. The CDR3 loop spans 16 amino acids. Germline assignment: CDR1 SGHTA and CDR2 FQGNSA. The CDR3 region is CASSSESTGVYSPLHF.

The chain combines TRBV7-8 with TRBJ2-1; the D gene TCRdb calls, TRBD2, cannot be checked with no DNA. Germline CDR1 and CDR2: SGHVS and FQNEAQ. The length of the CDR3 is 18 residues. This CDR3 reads CASSLAPIGLADYNEQFF. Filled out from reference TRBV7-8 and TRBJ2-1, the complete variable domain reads GAGVSQSPRYKVAKRGQDVALRCDPISGHVSLFWYQQALGQGPEFLTYFQNEAQLDKSGLPSDRFFAERPEGSVSTLKIQRTQQEDSAVYLCASSLAPIGLADYNEQFFGPGTRLTVL.

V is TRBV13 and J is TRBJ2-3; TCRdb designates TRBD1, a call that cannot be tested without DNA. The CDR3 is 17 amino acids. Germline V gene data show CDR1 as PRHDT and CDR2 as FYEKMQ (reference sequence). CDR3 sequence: CASSASGQGVTTDTQYF.

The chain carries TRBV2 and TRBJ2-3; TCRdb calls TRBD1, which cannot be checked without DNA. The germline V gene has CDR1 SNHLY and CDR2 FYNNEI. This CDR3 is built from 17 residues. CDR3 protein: CASSGFGVSGGADTQYF.

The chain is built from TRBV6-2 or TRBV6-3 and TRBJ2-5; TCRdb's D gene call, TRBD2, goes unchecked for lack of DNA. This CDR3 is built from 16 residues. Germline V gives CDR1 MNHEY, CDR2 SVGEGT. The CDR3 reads CASSYRDSGEGETQYF.

The CDR3 loop is CASSEGISRATEAFF. The J gene is TRBJ1-1, the V gene TRBV6-1. This CDR3 has 15 residues. Germline lookup yields CDR1 MNHNS and CDR2 SASEGT.

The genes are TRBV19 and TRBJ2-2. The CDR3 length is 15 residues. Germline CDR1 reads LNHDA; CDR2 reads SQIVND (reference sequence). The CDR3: CASSWATASTGELFF.

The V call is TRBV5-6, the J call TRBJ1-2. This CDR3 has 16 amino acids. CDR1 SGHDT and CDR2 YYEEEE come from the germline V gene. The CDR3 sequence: CASSSHMAGLNYGYTF.

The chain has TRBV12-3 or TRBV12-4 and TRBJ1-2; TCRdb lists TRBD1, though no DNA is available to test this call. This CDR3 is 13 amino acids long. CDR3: CASGGIANYGYTF.